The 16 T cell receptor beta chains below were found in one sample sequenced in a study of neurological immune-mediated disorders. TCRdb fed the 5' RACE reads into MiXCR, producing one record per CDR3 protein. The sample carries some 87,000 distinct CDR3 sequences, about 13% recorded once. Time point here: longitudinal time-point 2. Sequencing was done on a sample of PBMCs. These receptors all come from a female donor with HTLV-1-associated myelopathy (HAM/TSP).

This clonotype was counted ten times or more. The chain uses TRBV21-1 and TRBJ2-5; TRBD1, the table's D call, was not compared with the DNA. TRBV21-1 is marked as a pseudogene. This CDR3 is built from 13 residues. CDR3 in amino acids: CASNSRQGETQYF. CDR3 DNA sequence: TGTGCCAGCAATTCAAGACAGGGGGAGACCCAGTACTTC.

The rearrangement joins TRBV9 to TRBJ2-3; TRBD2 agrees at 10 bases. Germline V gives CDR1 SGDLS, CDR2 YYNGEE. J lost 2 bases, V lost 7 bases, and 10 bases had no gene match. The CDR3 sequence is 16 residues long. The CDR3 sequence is CASDSASGGFTDTQYF. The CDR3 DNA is TGTGCCAGCGATTCCGCTAGCGGGGGTTTCACAGATACGCAGTATTTT.

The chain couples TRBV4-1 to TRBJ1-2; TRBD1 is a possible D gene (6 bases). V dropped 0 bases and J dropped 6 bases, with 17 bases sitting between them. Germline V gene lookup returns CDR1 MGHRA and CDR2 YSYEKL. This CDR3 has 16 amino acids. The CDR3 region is CASSQDQGYTWHGYTF. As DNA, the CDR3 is TGCGCCAGCAGCCAAGATCAGGGGTACACGTGGCATGGCTACACCTTC.

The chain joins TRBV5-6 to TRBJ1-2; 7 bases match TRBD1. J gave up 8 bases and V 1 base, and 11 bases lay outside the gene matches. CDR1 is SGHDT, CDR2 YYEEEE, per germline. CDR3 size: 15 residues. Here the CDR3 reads CASSLTSFRGNGYTF. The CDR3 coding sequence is TGTGCCAGCAGCTTGACCTCGTTCAGGGGGAACGGCTACACCTTC. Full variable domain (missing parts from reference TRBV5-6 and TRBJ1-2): DAGVTQSPTHLIKTRGQQVTLRCSPKSGHDTVSWYQQALGQGPQFIFQYYEEEERQRGNFPDRFSGHQFPNYSSELNVNALLLGDSALYLCASSLTSFRGNGYTFGSGTRLTVV.

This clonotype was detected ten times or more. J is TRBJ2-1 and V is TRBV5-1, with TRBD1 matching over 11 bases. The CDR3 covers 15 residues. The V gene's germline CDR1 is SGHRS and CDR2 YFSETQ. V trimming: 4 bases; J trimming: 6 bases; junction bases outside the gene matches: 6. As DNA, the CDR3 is TGCGCCAGCAGCCCGGGACAGGGGGTAAGCAATGAGCAGTTCTTC. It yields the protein CASSPGQGVSNEQFF. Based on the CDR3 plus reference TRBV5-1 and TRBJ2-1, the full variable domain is KAGVTQTPRYLIKTRGQQVTLSCSPISGHRSVSWYQQTPGQGLQFLFEYFSETQRNKGNFPGRFSGRQFSNSRSEMNVSTLELGDSALYLCASSPGQGVSNEQFFGPGTRLTVL.

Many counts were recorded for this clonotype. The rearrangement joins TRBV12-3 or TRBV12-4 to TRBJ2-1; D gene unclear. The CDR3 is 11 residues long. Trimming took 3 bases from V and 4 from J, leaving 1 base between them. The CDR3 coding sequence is TGTGCCAGCAGTTTGTACAATGAGCAGTTCTTC. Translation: CASSLYNEQFF.

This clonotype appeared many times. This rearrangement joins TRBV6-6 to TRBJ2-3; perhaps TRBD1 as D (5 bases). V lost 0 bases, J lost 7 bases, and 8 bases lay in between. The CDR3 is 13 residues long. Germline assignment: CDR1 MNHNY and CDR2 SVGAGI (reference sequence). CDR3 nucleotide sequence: TGTGCCAGCAGTTACTCGACAGATCATACGCAGTATTTT. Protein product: CASSYSTDHTQYF.

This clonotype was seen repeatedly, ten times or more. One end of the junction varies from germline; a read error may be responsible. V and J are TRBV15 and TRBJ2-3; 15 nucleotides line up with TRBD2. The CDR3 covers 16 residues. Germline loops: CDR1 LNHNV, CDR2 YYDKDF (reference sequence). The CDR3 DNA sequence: TGTGCTACCAGCAGAGGGACTAGCGGGGGGTTAGATACGCAGTATTTT. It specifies CATSRGTSGGLDTQYF.

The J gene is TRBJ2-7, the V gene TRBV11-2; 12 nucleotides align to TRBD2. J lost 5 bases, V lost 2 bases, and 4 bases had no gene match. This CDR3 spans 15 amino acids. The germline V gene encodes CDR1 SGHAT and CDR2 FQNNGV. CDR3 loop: CASSLRLAGGNEQYF. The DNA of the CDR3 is TGTGCCAGCAGCTTAAGGCTAGCGGGGGGGAACGAGCAGTACTTC.

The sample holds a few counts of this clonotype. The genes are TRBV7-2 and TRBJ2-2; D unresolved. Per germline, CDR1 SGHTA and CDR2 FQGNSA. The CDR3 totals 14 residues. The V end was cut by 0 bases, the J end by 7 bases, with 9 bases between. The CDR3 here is CASSLAPPDGELFF. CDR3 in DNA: TGTGCCAGCAGCTTAGCGCCACCTGACGGGGAGCTGTTTTTT.

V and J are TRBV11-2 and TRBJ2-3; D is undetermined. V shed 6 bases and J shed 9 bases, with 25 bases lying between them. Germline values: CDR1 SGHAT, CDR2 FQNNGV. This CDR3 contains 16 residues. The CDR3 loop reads CASSSSRRPAAKTQYF. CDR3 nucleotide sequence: TGTGCCAGCAGTTCCTCACGGCGGCCCGCGGCGAAGACGCAGTATTTT.

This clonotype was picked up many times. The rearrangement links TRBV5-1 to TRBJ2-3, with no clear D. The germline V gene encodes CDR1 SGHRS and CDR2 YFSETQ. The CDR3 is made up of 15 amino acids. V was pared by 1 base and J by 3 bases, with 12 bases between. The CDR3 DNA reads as TGCGCCAGCAGCTTGATAACAGAAGCGACAGATACGCAGTATTTT. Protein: CASSLITEATDTQYF.

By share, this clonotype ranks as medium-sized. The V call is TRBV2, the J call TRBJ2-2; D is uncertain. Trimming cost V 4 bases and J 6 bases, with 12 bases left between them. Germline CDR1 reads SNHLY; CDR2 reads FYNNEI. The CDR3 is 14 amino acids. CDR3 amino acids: CASSAYGLAGELFF. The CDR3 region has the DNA TGTGCCAGCAGTGCGTACGGGTTAGCCGGGGAGCTGTTTTTT.

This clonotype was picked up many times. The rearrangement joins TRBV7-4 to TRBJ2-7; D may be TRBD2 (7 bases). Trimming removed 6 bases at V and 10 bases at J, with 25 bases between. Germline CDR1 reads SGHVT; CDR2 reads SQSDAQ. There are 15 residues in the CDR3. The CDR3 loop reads CASSRRRGPPTEQYF. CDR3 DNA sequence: TGTGCCAGCAGTCGAAGGCGGGGGCCCCCCACGGAACAGTACTTC.

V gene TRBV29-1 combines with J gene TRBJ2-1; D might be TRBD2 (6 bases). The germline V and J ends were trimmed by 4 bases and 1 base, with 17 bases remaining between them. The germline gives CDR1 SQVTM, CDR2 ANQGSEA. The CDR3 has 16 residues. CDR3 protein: CSVGGYDGGSYNEQFF. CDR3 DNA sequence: TGCAGCGTTGGGGGGTACGACGGGGGTTCCTACAATGAGCAGTTCTTC.

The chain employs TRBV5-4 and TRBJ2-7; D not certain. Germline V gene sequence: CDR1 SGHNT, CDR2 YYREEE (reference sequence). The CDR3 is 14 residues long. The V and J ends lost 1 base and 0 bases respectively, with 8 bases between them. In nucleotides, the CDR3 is TGTGCCAGCAGCTTGAATGTTCCCTCCTACGAGCAGTACTTC. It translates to CASSLNVPSYEQYF.